A selection of T cell receptor beta chains follows, all from one sample in a study of radiotherapy plus CTLA-4 blockade in lung cancer. Produced via immunoSEQ multiplex PCR; TCRdb's table is partial and in-frame only. The table has approximately 85,000 clones, about 80% seen once. The specimen comprised peripheral blood, sampled from a patient treated with radiotherapy plus ipilimumab. These receptors were obtained from a human donor with non-small cell lung cancer that progressed on radiotherapy plus ipilimumab. The CDR3 runs from the conserved cysteine through the conserved F or W. A D gene is named only where the DNA matches it firmly. Only part of the rows carry a size: once, few, many, or a class if the clone is expanded.

j_call v_call cdr3_length clone_size d_call cdr3_nt cdr3_aa
TRBJ2-7 TRBV5-1 17 NA TRBD2 TGCGCCAGCAGCACCTCTAGCGGGGGGGCCGCCTTTCGCGAGCAGTACTTC CASSTSSGGAAFREQYF
TRBJ1-1 TRBV18 14 NA TRBD1 TGTGCCAGCTCACCCGGGACAGGGAACACTGAAGCTTTCTTT CASSPGTGNTEAFF
TRBJ2-1 TRBV10-3 14 few NA TGTGCCATCAGTGACCGTGCAGATTACAATGAGCAGTTCTTC CAISDRADYNEQFF
TRBJ2-6 TRBV5-1 23 NA TRBD1 TGCGCCAGCAGCTTGTTCGGTTTAAGAACTAAGGGACAGGGCTTCTCTGGGGCCAACGTCCTGACTTTC CASSLFGLRTKGQGFSGANVLTF
TRBJ1-1 TRBV9 13 NA NA TGTGCCAGCAGCGTAGCTTCGGGCTCTGAAGCTTTCTTT CASSVASGSEAFF
TRBJ1-5 TRBV30 14 once NA TGTGCCTGGAGCCGGGGCAGCAGCAATCAGCCCCAGCATTTT CAWSRGSSNQPQHF
TRBJ1-4 TRBV7-9 15 NA TRBD1 TGTGCCAGCAGCCCAGCAGGGGGCCCGAATGAAAAACTGTTTTTT CASSPAGGPNEKLFF
TRBJ2-1 TRBV28 15 once TRBD1 TGTGCCAGTACCTCCGGAGGGACAGGTCTCGTGTGGCAGTTCTTC CASTSGGTGLVWQFF
TRBJ1-1 TRBV10-3 13 NA NA TGTGCCATCAGGGACCTTTGGGACACTGAAGCTTTCTTT CAIRDLWDTEAFF
TRBJ1-4 TRBV19 16 few TRBD1 TGTGCCAGTAGTCCAACCGCCGGGACAGCTAATGAAAAACTGTTTTTT CASSPTAGTANEKLFF
TRBJ1-2 TRBV30 14 once TRBD1 TGTGCCTGGAGTGACGGACAGGCTAACTATGGCTACACCTTC CAWSDGQANYGYTF
TRBJ1-3 TRBV7-6 14 NA NA TGTGCCAGCAGCTCCCACAGGGCTGGAAACACCATATATTTT CASSSHRAGNTIYF
TRBJ2-1 TRBV7-3 16 NA TRBD2 TGTGCCAGCAGCCTAAAAGGGACTAGCGGCTTCGGTGAGCAGTTCTTC CASSLKGTSGFGEQFF
TRBJ1-1 TRBV30 13 NA NA TGTGCCTGGAGACTCAACCTGAACACTGAAGCTTTCTTT CAWRLNLNTEAFF
TRBJ2-5 TRBV5-1 15 NA TRBD1 TGCGCCAGCAGCTTGTCCCCGACAGGGGGCGAGACCCAGTACTTC CASSLSPTGGETQYF
TRBJ2-7 TRBV18 15 NA NA TGTGCCAGCTCACCTCGACAGCCACCATCCTACGAGCAGTACTTC CASSPRQPPSYEQYF
TRBJ1-4 TRBV5-1 16 NA TRBD1 TGCGCCAGCAGCTTGGGACAGGGAGCCCCCCCGGGAAAACTGTTTTTT CASSLGQGAPPGKLFF
TRBJ1-1 TRBV2 13 NA NA TGTGCCAGCAGCGGATGGACACGCGCTGAAGCTTTCTTT CASSGWTRAEAFF
TRBJ2-3 TRBV10-3 13 NA NA TGTGCCATCACTAGGGACCTCACAGATACGCAGTATTTT CAITRDLTDTQYF
TRBJ1-1 TRBV6-1 14 NA NA TGTGCCAGCAGTTCAGACTTTTTGAACACTGAAGCTTTCTTT CASSSDFLNTEAFF
TRBJ2-1 TRBV11-2 13 NA NA TGTGCCAGCAGTGTGGGGGGCTACAATGAGCAGTTCTTC CASSVGGYNEQFF
TRBJ2-7 TRBV7-2 15 NA NA TGTGCCAGCAGCTTAAGCTGGGGGGCGCGAAACGAGCAGTACTTC CASSLSWGARNEQYF
TRBJ1-6 TRBV2 14 NA NA TGTGCCAGCAGATCCCAGGGGCTTAATTCACCCCTCCACTTT CASRSQGLNSPLHF
TRBJ1-5 TRBV2 15 NA TRBD1 TGTGCCAGCAGGGACAGGGAATATAGCAATCAGCCCCAGCATTTT CASRDREYSNQPQHF
TRBJ1-1 TRBV7-9 11 NA NA TGTGCCAGCAGGGTTGGGACTGAAGCTTTCTTT CASRVGTEAFF
TRBJ1-1 TRBV19 14 NA NA TGTGCCAGTAGCCGCCCCGAGTGGAACACTGAAGCTTTCTTT CASSRPEWNTEAFF
TRBJ2-1 TRBV2 15 NA TRBD2 TGTGCCAGCAATCGACTAGCGGGACAGTACAATGAGCAGTTCTTC CASNRLAGQYNEQFF
TRBJ1-2 TRBV19 16 NA TRBD1 TGTGCCAGTAGTACCACCCACAGGGGGCTCCAGGATGGCTACACCTTC CASSTTHRGLQDGYTF
TRBJ2-5 TRBV9 12 NA NA TGTGCCAGCAGCCCGAGGGAAGAGACCCAGTACTTC CASSPREETQYF
TRBJ1-1 TRBV7-9 12 NA NA TGTGCCAGCAGCTTAACCGGGACTGAAGCTTTCTTT CASSLTGTEAFF
TRBJ2-5 TRBV25-1 11 NA NA TGTGCCAGCAGTGGGCTTGAGACCCAGTACTTC CASSGLETQYF
TRBJ2-3 TRBV27 16 NA NA TGTGCCAGCACCTCGGGACTCACCCCTAGCACAGATACGCAGTATTTT CASTSGLTPSTDTQYF
TRBJ2-7 TRBV19 14 NA TRBD1 TGTGCCAGTAGTACCACAGGGGGCGCATTCGAGCAGTACTTC CASSTTGGAFEQYF
TRBJ2-3 TRBV19 17 NA TRBD2 TGTGCCAGTAGTATAGGGGGGCTAGCGGGGAGCACAGATACGCAGTATTTT CASSIGGLAGSTDTQYF
TRBJ2-2 TRBV28 14 NA NA TGTGCCAGCAGAAGGGACTGGGGCACCGGGGAGCTGTTTTTT CASRRDWGTGELFF
TRBJ1-2 TRBV9 15 NA TRBD1 TGTGCCAGCAGCGGAGAGGGGACAGGGGGCTATGGCTACACCTTC CASSGEGTGGYGYTF
TRBJ1-5 TRBV6-1 15 NA NA TGTGCCAGCAGTCCCGGGAAGGCTGGCAATCAGCCCCAGCATTTT CASSPGKAGNQPQHF
TRBJ2-2 TRBV7-3 15 NA NA TGTGCCAGCAGGGACGGGGGCTCGAACACCGGGGAGCTGTTTTTT CASRDGGSNTGELFF
TRBJ1-5 TRBV19 16 NA TRBD1 TGTGCCAGTAGTAGGGGGACAGGGGCTCCCAATCAGCCCCAGCATTTT CASSRGTGAPNQPQHF
TRBJ2-2 TRBV7-3 16 NA NA TGTGCCAGCAGCCCGCGCCAGGCCTTGAACACCGGGGAGCTGTTTTTT CASSPRQALNTGELFF
TRBJ2-1 TRBV5-6 15 NA NA TGTGCCAGCAGCTTGTTGTGGCGGGGTCGGGATGAGCAGTTCTTC CASSLLWRGRDEQFF
TRBJ2-3 TRBV29-1 14 NA TRBD1 TGCAGCGTTTCGACAGGGAGCTTCACAGATACGCAGTATTTT CSVSTGSFTDTQYF
TRBJ2-7 TRBV7-2 14 NA NA TGTGCCAGCAGCTTAGCGGCCGCGAGCTACGAGCAGTACTTC CASSLAAASYEQYF
TRBJ2-4 TRBV10-3 14 once TRBD1 TGTGCCATCGCCCCCGGGACAGGGAAAAACATTCAGTACTTC CAIAPGTGKNIQYF
TRBJ1-1 TRBV4-3 13 NA NA TGCGCCAGCAGCCAAGAGGGGGTTACTGAAGCTTTCTTT CASSQEGVTEAFF
TRBJ2-3 TRBV4-3 19 NA TRBD2 TGCGCCAGCAGCCAAGACGACAGCGGGGGGCTTTCCCACCCGGATACGCAGTATTTT CASSQDDSGGLSHPDTQYF
TRBJ1-4 TRBV6-1 16 NA TRBD1 TGTGCCAGCCGTGACAGGGCCTTCGCAACTAATGAAAAACTGTTTTTT CASRDRAFATNEKLFF
TRBJ1-1 TRBV7-9 14 NA TRBD1 TGTGCCAGCAGCTTACAGGGGGCGGCGACTGAAGCTTTCTTT CASSLQGAATEAFF
TRBJ1-1 TRBV18 13 NA TRBD1 TGTGCCAGCTCTTCACAGGGGTTGGGTGAAGCTTTCTTT CASSSQGLGEAFF